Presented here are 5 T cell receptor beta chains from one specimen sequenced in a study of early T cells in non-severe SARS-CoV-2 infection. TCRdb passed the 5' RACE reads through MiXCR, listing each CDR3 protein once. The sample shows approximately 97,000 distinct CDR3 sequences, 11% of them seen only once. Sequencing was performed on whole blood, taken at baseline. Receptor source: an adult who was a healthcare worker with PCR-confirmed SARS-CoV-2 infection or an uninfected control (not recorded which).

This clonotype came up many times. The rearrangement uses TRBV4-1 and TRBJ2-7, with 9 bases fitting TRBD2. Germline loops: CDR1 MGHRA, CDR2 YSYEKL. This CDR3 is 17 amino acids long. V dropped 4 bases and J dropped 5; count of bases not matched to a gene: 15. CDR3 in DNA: TGCGCCAGCAGCCCCAGAGGTGCGGGAGGGGGTAGCCACGAGCAGTACTTC. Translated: CASSPRGAGGGSHEQYF.

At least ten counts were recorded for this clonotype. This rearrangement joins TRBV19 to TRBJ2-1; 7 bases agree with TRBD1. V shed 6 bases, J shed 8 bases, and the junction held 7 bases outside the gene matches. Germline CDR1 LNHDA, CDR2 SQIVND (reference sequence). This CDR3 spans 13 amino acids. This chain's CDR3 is CASRPTGVDEQFF. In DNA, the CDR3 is TGTGCCAGTAGGCCAACAGGGGTCGATGAGCAGTTCTTC.

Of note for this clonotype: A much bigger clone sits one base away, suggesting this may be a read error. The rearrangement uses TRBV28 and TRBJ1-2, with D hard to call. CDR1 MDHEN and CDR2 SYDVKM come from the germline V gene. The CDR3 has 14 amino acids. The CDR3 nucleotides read TGTGTCAGCACAACCATTGGCAGAAGCTATGGCTACACCTTC. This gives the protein CVSTTIGRSYGYTF.

The CDR3 DNA reads TGTGCCAGCAGTCCCAATTACGGACAGTATCTCTATGGCTACACCTTC. It encodes CASSPNYGQYLYGYTF. The chain has TRBV27 and TRBJ1-2; TRBD1 might be the D (6 bases). CDR3 length: 16 amino acids. Deletions cut 5 bases from V and 4 bases from J, with 20 bases between. Germline V gene sequence: CDR1 MNHEY, CDR2 SMNVEV (reference sequence).

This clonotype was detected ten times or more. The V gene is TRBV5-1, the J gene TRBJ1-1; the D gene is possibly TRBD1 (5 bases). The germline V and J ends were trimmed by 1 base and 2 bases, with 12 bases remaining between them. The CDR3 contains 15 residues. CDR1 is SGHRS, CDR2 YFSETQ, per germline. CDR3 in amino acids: CASSLFAGRNTEAFF. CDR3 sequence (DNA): TGCGCCAGCAGCTTGTTTGCAGGGAGAAACACTGAAGCTTTCTTT.